This T cell receptor (beta chain) emerged from a study of blood T cell repertoires in COVID-19. Study background: Spain, Italy and the United States supplied samples that represented acute and convalescent COVID-19.

Per the authors' pipeline: Amplifying reference gene primers gave estimates of nucleated cell counts. Clones were read by immunoSEQ multiplex PCR, and TCRdb kept only the in-frame ones, dropping some. That table is the source of V, J and clone size, and D and trimming were worked out from the DNA. Of more than 300,000 clones listed, over 70% are singletons. Deletions cut 8 bases from V and 8 bases from J, with 18 bases between. The CDR3 extends over 13 amino acids. The germline V gene encodes CDR1 GTSNPN and CDR2 SVGIG (reference sequence). One Seattle source followed patients from active infection through their disease course.

This TCR derives from a woman between 45 and 65 years old with COVID-19, enrolled during active disease. The chain combines TRBV30 with TRBJ1-4; D gene uncertain. Sequenced input: peripheral blood. The CDR3: CALGTATREKLFF. CDR3 coding DNA: TGTGCCCTCGGAACCGCTACGAGGGAAAAACTGTTTTTT.